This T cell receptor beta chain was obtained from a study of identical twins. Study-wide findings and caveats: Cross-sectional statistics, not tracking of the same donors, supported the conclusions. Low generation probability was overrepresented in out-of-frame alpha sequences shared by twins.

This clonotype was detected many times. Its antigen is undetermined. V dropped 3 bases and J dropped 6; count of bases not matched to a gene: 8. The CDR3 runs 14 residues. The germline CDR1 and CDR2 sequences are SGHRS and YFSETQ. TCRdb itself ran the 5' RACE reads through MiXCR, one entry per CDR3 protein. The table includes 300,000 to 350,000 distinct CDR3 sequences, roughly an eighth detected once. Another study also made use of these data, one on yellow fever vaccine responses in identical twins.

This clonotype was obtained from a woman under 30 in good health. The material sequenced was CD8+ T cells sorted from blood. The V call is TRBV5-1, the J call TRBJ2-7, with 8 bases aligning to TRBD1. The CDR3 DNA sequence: TGCGCCAGCAGCTCGGGACAGGCGGGGCCCGAGCAGTACTTC. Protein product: CASSSGQAGPEQYF.